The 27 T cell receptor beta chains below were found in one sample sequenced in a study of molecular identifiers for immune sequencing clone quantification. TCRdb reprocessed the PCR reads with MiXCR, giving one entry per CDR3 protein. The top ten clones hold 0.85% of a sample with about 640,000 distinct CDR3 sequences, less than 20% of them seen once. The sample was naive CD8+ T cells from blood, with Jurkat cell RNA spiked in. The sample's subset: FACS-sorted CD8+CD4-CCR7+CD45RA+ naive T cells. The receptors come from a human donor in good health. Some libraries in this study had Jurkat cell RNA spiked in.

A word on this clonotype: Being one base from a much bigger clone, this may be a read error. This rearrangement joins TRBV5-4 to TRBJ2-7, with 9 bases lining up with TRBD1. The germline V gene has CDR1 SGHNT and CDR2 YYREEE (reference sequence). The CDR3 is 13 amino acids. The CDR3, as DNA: TGTGCCGGCAGCCATGGACAGGGGTTCGAGCAGTACTTC. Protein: CAGSHGQGFEQYF.

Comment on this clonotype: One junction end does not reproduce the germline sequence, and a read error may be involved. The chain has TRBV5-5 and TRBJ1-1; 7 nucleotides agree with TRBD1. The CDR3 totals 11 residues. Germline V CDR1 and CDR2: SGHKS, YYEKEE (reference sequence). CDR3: CASSWGTEALF. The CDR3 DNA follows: TGTGCCAGCAGCTGGGGGACAGAAGCTCTCTTT.

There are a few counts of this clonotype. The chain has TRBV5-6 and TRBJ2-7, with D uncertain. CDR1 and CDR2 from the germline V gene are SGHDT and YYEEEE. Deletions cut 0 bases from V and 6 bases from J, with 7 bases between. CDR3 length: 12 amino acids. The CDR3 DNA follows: TGTGCCAGCAGCTTGGCCCGCGTCGAGCAGTACTTC. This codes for CASSLARVEQYF.

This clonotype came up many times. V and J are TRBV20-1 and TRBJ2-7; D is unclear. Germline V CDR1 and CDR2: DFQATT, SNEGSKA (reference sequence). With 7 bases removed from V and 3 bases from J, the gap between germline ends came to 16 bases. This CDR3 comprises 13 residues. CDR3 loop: CSVTPPNFYEQYF. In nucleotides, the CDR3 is TGCAGTGTTACCCCACCGAACTTCTACGAGCAGTACTTC.

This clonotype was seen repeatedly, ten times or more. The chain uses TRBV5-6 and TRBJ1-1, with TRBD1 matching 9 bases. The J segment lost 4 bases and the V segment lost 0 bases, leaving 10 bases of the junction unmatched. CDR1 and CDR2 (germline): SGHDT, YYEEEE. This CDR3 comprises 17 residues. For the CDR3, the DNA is TGTGCCAGCAGCTTGGGCGGACAGACAGGGGGGCCCACTGAAGCTTTCTTT. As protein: CASSLGGQTGGPTEAFF.

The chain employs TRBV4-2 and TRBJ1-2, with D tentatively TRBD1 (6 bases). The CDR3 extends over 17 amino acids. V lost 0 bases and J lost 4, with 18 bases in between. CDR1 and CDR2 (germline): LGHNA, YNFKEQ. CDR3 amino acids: CASSQEEGGWALYGYTF. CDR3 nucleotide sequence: TGTGCCAGCAGCCAAGAGGAGGGGGGATGGGCCCTCTATGGCTACACCTTC.

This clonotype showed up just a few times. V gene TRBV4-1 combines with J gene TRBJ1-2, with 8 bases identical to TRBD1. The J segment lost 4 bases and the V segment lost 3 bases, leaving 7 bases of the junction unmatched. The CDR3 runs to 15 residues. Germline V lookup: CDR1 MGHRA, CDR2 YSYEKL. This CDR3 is CASSQGRQGLYGYTF. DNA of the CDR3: TGCGCCAGCAGCCAGGGTCGACAGGGGCTCTATGGCTACACCTTC.

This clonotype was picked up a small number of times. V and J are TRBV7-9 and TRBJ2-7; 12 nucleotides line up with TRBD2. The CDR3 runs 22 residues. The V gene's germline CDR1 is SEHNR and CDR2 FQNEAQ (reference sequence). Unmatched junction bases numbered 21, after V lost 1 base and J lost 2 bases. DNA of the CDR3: TGTGCCAGCAGCTTAGGTGGGGCCCTAGCGGGAGGGCCCCACTCATATCCCTACGAGCAGTACTTC. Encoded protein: CASSLGGALAGGPHSYPYEQYF.

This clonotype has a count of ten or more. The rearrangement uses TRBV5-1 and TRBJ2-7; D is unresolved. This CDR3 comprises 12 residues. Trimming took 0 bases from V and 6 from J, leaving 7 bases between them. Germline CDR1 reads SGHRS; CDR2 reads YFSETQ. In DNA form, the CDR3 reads TGCGCCAGCAGCTTGGACGGTTTCGAGCAGTACTTC. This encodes CASSLDGFEQYF.

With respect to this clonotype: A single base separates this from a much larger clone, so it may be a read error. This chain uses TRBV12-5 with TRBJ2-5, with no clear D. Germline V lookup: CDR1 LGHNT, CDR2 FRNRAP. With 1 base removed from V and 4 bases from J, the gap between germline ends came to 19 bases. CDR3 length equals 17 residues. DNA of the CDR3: TGTGCTAGTGGTTTGGCCCCAACCCCTGAAAGAGGAGAGACCCAGTACTTC. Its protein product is CASGLAPTPERGETQYF.

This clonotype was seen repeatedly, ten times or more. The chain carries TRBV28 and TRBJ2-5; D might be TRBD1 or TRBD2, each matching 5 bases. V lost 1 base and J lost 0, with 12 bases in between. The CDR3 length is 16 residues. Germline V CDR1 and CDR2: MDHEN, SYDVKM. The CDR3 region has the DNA TGTGCCAGCAGTTTATTGGTCGGGACGGACCAAGAGACCCAGTACTTC. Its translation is CASSLLVGTDQETQYF. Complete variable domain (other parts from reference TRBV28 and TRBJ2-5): DVKVTQSSRYLVKRTGEKVFLECVQDMDHENMFWYRQDPGLGLRLIYFSYDVKMKEKGDIPEGYSVSREKKERFSLILESASTNQTSMYLCASSLLVGTDQETQYFGPGTRLLVL.

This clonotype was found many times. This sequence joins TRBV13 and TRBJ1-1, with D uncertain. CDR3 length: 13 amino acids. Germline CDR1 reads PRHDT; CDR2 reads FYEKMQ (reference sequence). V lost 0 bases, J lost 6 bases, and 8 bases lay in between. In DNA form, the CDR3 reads TGTGCCAGCAGCTTAGGGAGGGCCTCTGAAGCTTTCTTT. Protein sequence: CASSLGRASEAFF.

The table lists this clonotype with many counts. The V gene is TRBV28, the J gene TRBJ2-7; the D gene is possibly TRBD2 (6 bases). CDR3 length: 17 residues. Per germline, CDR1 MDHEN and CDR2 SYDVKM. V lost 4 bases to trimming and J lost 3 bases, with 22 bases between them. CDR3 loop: CASSSLLGGRSYYEQYF. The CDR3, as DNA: TGTGCCAGCAGTTCCCTCCTCGGGGGACGCTCGTACTACGAGCAGTACTTC.

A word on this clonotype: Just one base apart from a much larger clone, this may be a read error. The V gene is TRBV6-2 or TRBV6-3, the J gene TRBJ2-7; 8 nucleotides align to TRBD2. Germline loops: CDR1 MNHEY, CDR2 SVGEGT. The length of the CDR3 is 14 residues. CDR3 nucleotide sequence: TGTGCCAGCAGTCCCGGCGGGAGGTCGGGGGAGCAGCACTTC. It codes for CASSPGGRSGEQHF.

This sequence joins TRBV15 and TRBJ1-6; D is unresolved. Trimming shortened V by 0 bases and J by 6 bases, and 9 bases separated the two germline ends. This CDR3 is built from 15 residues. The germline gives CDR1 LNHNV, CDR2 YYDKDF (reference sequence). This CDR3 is CATSREPSLNSPLHF. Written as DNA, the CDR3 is TGTGCCACCAGCAGAGAACCGAGTCTTAATTCACCCCTCCACTTT.

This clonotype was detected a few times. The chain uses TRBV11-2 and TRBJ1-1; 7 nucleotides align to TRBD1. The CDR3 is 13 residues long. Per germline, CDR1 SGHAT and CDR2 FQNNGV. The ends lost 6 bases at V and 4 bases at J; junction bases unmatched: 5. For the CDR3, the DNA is TGTGCCAGCAGTAGGGGGCAGGTCACTGAAGCTTTCTTT. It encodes CASSRGQVTEAFF.

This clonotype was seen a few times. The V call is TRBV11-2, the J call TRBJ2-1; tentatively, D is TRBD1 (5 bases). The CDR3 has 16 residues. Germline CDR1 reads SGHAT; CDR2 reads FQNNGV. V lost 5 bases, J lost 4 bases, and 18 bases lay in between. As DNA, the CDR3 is TGTGCCAGCAGCGCACCTCAGGGAAGCGCTTACAATGAGCAGTTCTTC. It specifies CASSAPQGSAYNEQFF.

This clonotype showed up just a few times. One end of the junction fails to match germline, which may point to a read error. As DNA, the CDR3 is TGTGCCGGCAGCCCGAAACCCCGCGGACAGGGGGTTTACGAGCAGTACTTC. Residues: CAGSPKPRGQGVYEQYF. The chain links TRBV3-1 to TRBJ2-7, with 10 bases that match TRBD1. This CDR3 contains 17 residues. Germline CDR1 LGHDT, CDR2 YNNKEL (reference sequence).

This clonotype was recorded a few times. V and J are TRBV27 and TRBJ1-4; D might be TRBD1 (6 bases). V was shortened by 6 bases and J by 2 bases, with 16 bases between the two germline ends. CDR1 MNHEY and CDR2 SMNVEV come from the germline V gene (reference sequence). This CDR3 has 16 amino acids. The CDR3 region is CASRLYGGATNEKLFF. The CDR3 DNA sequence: TGTGCCAGCAGACTTTATGGGGGCGCTACTAATGAAAAACTGTTTTTT.

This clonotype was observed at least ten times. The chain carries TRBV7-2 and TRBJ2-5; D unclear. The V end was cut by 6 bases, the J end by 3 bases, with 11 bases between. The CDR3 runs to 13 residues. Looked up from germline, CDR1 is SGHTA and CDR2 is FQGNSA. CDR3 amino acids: CASSSWHEETQYF. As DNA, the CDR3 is TGTGCCAGCAGTTCCTGGCATGAAGAGACCCAGTACTTC.

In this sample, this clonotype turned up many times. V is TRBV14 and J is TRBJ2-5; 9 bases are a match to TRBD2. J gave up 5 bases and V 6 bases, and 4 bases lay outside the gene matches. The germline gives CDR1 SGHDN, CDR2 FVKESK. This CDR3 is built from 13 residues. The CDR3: CASSRTSVETQYF. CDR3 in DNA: TGTGCCAGCAGTCGGACTAGCGTGGAGACCCAGTACTTC.

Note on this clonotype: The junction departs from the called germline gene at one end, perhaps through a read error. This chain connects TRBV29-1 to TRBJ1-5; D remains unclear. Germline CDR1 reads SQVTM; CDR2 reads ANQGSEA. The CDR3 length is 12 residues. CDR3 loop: CSGWVSGQSQHF. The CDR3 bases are TGCAGCGGTTGGGTTTCCGGTCAGTCCCAGCATTTT.

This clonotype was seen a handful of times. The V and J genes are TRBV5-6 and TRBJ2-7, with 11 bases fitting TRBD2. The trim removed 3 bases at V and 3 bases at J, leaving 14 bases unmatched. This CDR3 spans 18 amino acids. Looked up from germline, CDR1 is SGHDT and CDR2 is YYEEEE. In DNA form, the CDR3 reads TGTGCCAGCAGCTATTGGAGGAGTTTGACTAGCGGGAACTACGAGCAGTACTTC. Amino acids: CASSYWRSLTSGNYEQYF.

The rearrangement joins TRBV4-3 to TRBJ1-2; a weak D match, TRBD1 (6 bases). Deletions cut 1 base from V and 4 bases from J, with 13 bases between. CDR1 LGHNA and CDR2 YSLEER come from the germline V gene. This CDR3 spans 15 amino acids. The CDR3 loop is CASSQGTGIFYGYTF. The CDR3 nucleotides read TGCGCCAGCAGCCAAGGTACAGGGATATTCTATGGCTACACCTTC.

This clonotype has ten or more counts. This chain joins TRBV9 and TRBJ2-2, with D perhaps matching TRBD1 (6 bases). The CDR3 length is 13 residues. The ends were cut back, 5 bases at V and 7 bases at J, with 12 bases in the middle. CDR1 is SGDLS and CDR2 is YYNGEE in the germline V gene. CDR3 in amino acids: CASSAGDGGELFF. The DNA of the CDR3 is TGTGCCAGCAGTGCAGGGGATGGCGGGGAGCTGTTTTTT.

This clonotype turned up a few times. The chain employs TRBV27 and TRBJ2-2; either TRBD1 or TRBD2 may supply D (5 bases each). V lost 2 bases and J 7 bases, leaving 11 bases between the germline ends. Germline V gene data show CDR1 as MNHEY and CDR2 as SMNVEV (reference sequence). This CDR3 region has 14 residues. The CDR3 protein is CASSLMGTYGELFF. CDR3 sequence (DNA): TGTGCCAGCAGTTTAATGGGGACCTACGGGGAGCTGTTTTTT.

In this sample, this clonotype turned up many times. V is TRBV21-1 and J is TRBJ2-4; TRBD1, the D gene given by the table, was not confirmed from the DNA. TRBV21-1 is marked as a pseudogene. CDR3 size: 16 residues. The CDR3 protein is CASSNKGAPRKNIQYF. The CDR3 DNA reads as TGTGCCAGCAGCAATAAGGGGGCCCCACGGAAAAACATTCAGTACTTC.